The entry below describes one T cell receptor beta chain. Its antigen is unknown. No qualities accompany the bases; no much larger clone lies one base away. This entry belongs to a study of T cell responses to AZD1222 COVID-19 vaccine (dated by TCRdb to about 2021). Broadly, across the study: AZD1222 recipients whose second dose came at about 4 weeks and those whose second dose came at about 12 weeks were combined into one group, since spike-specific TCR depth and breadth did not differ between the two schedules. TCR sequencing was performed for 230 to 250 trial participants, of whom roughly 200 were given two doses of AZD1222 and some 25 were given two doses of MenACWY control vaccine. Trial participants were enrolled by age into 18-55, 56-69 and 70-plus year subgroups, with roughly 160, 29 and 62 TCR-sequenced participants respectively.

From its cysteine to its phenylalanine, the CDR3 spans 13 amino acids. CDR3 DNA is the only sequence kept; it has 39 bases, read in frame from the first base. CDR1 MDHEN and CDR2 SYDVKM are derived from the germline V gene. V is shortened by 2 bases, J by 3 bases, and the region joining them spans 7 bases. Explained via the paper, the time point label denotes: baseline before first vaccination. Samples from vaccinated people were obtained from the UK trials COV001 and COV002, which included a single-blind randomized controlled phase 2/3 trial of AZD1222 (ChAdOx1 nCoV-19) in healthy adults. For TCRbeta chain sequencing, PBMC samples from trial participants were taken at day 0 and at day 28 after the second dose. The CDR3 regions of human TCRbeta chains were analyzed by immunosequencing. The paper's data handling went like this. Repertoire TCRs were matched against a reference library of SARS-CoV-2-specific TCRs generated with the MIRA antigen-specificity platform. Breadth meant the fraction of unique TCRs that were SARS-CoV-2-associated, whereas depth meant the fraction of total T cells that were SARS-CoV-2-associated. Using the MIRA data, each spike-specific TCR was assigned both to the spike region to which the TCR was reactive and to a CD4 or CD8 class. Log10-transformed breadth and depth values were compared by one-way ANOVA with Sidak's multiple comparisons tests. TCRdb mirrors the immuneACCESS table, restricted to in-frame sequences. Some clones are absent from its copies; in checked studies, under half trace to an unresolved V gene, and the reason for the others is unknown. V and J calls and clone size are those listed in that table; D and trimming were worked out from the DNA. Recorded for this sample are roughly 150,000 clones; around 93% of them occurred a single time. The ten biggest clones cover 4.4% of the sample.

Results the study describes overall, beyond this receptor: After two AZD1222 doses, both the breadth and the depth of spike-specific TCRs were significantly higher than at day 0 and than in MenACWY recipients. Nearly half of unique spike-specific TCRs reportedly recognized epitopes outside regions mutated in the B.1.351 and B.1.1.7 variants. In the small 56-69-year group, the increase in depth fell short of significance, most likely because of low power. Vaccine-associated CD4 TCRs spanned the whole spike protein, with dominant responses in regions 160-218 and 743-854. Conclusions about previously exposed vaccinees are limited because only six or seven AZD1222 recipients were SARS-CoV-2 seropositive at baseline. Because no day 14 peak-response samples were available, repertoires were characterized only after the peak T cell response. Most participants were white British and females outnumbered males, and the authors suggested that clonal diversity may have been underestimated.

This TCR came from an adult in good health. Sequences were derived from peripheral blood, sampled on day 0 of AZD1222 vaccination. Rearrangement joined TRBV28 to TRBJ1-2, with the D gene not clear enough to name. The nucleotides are TGTGCCAGCAGTTTAAAGCCTGACTATGGCTACACCTTC. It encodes CASSLKPDYGYTF.